This TCR beta chain appears in the sequencing data of a study of blood T cell repertoires in COVID-19. Across the study: Acute-phase and convalescent COVID-19 samples originated in the United States, Italy and Spain. PBMCs, B-cell-depleted T cells, or T cells provided the cDNA or gDNA that made up the material.

Per germline, CDR1 ENHRY and CDR2 SYGVKD. Trimming took 5 bases from V and 4 from J; bases not matched to a gene: 9. The CDR3 spans 16 residues. This clone has just one count. In the source study's methods: Scientists estimated how many nucleated cells there were by amplifying reference gene primers. Produced via immunoSEQ multiplex PCR; TCRdb's table is partial and in-frame only. The V and J calls and the clone size are those of that table, but D and trimming were determined from the DNA. The data hold around 250,000 clones, with 82% observed a single time. The clonotype was recovered from a woman aged 80 or over with acute or convalescent COVID-19. Sequences were obtained from peripheral blood. The chain is built from TRBV10-3 and TRBJ2-1, with 9 bases identical to TRBD1. This CDR3 reads CAISLGGTGTYNEQFF. The CDR3 DNA follows: TGTGCCATCAGTTTGGGCGGGACAGGGACGTACAATGAGCAGTTCTTC.